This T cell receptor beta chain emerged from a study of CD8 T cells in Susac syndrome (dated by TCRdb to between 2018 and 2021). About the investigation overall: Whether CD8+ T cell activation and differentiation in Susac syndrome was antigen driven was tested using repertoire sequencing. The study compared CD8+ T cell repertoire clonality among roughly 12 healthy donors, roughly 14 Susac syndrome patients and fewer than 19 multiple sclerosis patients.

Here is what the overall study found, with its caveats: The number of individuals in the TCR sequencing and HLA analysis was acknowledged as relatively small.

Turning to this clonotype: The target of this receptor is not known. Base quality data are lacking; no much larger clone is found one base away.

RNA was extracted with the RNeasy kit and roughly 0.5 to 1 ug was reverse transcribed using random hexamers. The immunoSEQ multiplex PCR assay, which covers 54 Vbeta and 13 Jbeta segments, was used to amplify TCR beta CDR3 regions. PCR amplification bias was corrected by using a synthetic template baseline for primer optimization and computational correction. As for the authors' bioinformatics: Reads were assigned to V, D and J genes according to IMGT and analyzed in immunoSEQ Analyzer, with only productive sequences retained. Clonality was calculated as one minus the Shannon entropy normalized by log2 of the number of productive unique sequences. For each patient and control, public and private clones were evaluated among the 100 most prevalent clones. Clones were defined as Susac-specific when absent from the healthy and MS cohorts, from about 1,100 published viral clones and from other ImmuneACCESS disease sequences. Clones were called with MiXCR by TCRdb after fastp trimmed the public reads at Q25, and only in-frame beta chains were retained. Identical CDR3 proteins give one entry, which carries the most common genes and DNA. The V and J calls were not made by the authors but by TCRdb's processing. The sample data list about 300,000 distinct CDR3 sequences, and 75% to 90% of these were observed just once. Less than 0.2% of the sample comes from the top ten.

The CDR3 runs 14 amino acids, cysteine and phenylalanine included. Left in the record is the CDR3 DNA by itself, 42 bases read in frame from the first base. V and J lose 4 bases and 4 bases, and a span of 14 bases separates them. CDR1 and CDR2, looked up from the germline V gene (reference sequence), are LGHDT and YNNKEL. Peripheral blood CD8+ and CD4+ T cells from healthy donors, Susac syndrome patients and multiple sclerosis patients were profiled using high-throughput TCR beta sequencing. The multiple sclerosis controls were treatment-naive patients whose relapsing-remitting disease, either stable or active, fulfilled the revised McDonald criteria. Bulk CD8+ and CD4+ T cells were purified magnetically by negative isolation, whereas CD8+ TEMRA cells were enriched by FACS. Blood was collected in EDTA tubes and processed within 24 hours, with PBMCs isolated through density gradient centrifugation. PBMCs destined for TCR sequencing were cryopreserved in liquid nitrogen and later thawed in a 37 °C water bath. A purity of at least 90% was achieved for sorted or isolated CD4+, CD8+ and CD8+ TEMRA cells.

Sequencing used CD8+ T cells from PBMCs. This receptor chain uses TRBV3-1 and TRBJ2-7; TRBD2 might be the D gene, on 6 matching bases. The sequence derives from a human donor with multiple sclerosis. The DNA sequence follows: TGTGCCAGCAGCCCGGGTAGCGGAGGATACGAGCAGTACTTC. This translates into CASSPGSGGYEQYF.